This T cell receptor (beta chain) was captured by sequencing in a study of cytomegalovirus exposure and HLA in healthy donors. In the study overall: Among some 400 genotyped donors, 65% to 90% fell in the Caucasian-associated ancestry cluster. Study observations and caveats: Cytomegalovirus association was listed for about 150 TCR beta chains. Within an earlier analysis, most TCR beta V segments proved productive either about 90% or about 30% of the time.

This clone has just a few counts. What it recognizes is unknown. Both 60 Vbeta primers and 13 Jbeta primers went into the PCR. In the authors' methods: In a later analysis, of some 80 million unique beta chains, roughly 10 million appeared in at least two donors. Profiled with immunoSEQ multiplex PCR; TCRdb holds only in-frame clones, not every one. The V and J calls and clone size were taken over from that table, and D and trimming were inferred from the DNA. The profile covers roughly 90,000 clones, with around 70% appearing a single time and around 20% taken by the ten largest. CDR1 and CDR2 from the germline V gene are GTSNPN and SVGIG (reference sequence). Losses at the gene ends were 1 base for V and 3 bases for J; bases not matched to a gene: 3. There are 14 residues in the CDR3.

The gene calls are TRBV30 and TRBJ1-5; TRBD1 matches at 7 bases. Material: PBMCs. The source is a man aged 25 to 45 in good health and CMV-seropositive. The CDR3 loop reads CAWSEGQSNQPQHF. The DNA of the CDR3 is TGTGCCTGGAGTGAGGGACAGTCCAATCAGCCCCAGCATTTT.